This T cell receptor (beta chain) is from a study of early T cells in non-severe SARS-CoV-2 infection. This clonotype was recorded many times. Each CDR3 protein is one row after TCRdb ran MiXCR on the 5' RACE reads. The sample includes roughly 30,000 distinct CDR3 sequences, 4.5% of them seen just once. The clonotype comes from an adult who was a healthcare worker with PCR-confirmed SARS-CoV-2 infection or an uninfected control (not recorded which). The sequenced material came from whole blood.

In DNA, the CDR3 is TGTGCCAGCATGGTTACGGGGGCAGATACGCAGTATTTT. It is translated as CASMVTGADTQYF. The V call is TRBV27, the J call TRBJ2-3, with D possibly being TRBD2 (6 bases). The V end lost 7 bases, the J end lost 4 bases, and 12 bases lay between the germline ends. CDR3 length: 13 residues. Germline lookup yields CDR1 MNHEY and CDR2 SMNVEV (reference sequence).